A single sample is the source of the 31 T cell receptor beta chains below, sequenced in a study of response to subunit inactivated influenza vaccine. Each CDR3 protein is one row after TCRdb ran MiXCR on the RT-PCR reads. The repertoire consists of hundreds of thousands of distinct CDR3 sequences, with roughly 18% occurring once and the leading ten covering about a tenth. Sequenced material: PBMCs from blood, taken about 5 days after vaccination. The receptor set was obtained from a man aged 45-65 years who received an inactivated influenza vaccine.

There are a few counts of this clonotype. V is TRBV3-1 and J is TRBJ1-1; TRBD1 is a possible D gene (5 bases). Germline values: CDR1 LGHDT, CDR2 YNNKEL (reference sequence). This CDR3 spans 16 amino acids. Trimming took off 1 base at V and 4 bases at J, with 16 bases between the two ends. The CDR3 here is CASSQGLRGAFTEAFF. The DNA of the CDR3 is TGTGCCAGCAGCCAAGGTTTGCGAGGGGCCTTCACTGAAGCTTTCTTT. Looking up the rest from reference TRBV3-1 and TRBJ1-1 gives the full variable domain: DTAVSQTPKYLVTQMGNDKSIKCEQNLGHDTMYWYKQDSKKFLKIMFSYNNKELIINETVPNRFSPKSPDKAHLNLHINSLELGDSAVYFCASSQGLRGAFTEAFFGQGTRLTVV.

As concerns this clonotype: A much more abundant neighbour one base away suggests this may be a read error. The rearrangement links TRBV20-1 to TRBJ2-3, with 13 bases that match TRBD2. The J segment lost 6 bases and the V segment lost 5 bases, leaving 11 bases of the junction unmatched. Germline values: CDR1 DFQATT, CDR2 SNEGSKA (reference sequence). This CDR3 has 16 amino acids. CDR3 coding DNA: TGCAGTGCTTACTCCGGGACTAGCGGGGCAAACGATACGCAGTATTTT. Residues: CSAYSGTSGANDTQYF.

This clonotype was detected many times. The rearrangement joins TRBV11-2 to TRBJ2-1; D is possibly TRBD1 (5 bases). V lost 3 bases to trimming and J lost 6 bases, with 9 bases between them. CDR1 is SGHAT and CDR2 is FQNNGV in the germline V gene. The CDR3 has 13 amino acids. The CDR3 DNA reads TGTGCCAGCAGCTTTTCAGGGTCCAATGAGCAGTTCTTC. It is translated as CASSFSGSNEQFF.

This clonotype was observed a handful of times. This chain links TRBV6-1 with TRBJ2-1, with TRBD2 matching over 11 bases. This CDR3 has 13 amino acids. Germline CDR1 MNHNS, CDR2 SASEGT. V shed 5 bases and J 14 bases; nucleotides not matched to a gene: 8. The CDR3 DNA reads as TGTGCCAGCAGTCCCTCACCGACTAGCGGGGAGTTCTTC. It specifies CASSPSPTSGEFF.

The chain employs TRBV4-2 and TRBJ1-6; TRBD1 matches 7 bases. With 1 base clipped from V and 7 bases from J, the junction kept 10 bases outside the gene matches. Per the germline V gene, CDR1 is LGHNA and CDR2 is YNFKEQ. The CDR3 is made up of 17 amino acids. This chain's CDR3 is CASSQVGQGERNSPLHF. The CDR3 DNA is TGTGCCAGCAGCCAAGTAGGGCAGGGGGAAAGGAATTCACCCCTCCACTTT.

This clonotype was detected only a few times. V usage is TRBV20-1 and J usage is TRBJ2-3; unclear D gene. The germline CDR1 and CDR2 sequences are DFQATT and SNEGSKA (reference sequence). V dropped 3 bases and J dropped 4 bases, with 11 bases sitting between them. The CDR3 totals 13 residues. For the CDR3, the DNA is TGCAGTGCTAGCTCCGCAATATCAGATACGCAGTATTTT. The encoded protein is CSASSAISDTQYF.

This clonotype was seen a few times. The chain joins TRBV12-3 or TRBV12-4 to TRBJ2-7, with TRBD1 identical over 8 bases. Trimming at V came to 6 bases and at J to 13 bases, leaving 14 bases not matched to a gene. This CDR3 has 13 residues. The CDR3 spells CASSRLDRDGSYF. For the CDR3, the DNA is TGTGCCAGCAGCCGATTGGACAGGGACGGATCTTACTTC.

The J gene is TRBJ2-4, the V gene TRBV3-1; maybe TRBD2 (5 bases). The CDR3 extends over 15 amino acids. The germline gives CDR1 LGHDT, CDR2 YNNKEL (reference sequence). Trimming took off 1 base at V and 0 bases at J, with 7 bases between the two ends. CDR3 sequence: CASSQGGLAKNIQYF. Here the CDR3 DNA reads TGTGCCAGCAGCCAAGGCGGGTTAGCCAAAAACATTCAGTACTTC.

This clonotype was seen a handful of times. The CDR3 DNA follows: TGCAGTGCGGTATCACCCCGGGACGGGCAAGAGACCCAGTACTTC. This translates into CSAVSPRDGQETQYF. The chain is built from TRBV20-1 and TRBJ2-5; D may match TRBD1 or TRBD2 (5 bases each). The V and J ends lost 6 bases and 2 bases respectively, with 19 bases between them. CDR3 length: 15 amino acids. Looked up from germline, CDR1 is DFQATT and CDR2 is SNEGSKA (reference sequence).

A remark on this clonotype: The junction shows a germline mismatch at one end, possibly a read error. CDR3: CASSRRTLETQYF. The CDR3 DNA sequence: TGTGCTAGCAGCCGCCGGACTCTAGAGACCCAGTACTTC. The chain recombines TRBV7-7 with TRBJ2-5, with a possible D match to TRBD2 (5 bases). The CDR3 covers 13 residues. CDR1 SSHAT and CDR2 FNYEAQ come from the germline V gene (reference sequence).

This clonotype was detected only a few times. The chain employs TRBV6-1 and TRBJ2-3; possible D gene TRBD1, 7 bases. This CDR3 is 14 amino acids long. Germline V gives CDR1 MNHNS, CDR2 SASEGT. Trimming pared 7 bases from V and 4 bases from J, leaving 15 bases between. The CDR3 region is CASTWTGGADTQYF. In nucleotides, the CDR3 is TGTGCCAGCACATGGACAGGCGGGGCAGATACGCAGTATTTT.

This clonotype was seen ten or more times. The J gene is TRBJ2-4, the V gene TRBV7-9; D is perhaps TRBD1 (6 bases). V lost 5 bases, J lost 1 base, and 24 bases lay in between. The CDR3 sequence is 19 residues long. Germline V gene sequence: CDR1 SEHNR, CDR2 FQNEAQ (reference sequence). The CDR3 region has the DNA TGTGCCAGCAGCCCAGCGATCAATTCACAGGGAAGGGCCAAAAACATTCAGTACTTC. It yields the protein CASSPAINSQGRAKNIQYF.

J is TRBJ2-1 and V is TRBV6-5, with 8 bases that match TRBD2. CDR1 and CDR2 (germline): MNHEY, SVGAGI. This CDR3 has 15 residues. V shed 0 bases and J 8 bases; nucleotides not matched to a gene: 6. The CDR3 nucleotides are TGTGCCAGCAGTTACTCGGGGACTAGTGTCCATGAGCAGTTCTTC. Translation gives CASSYSGTSVHEQFF.

The V call is TRBV6-2 or TRBV6-3, the J call TRBJ2-1; 11 positions match TRBD2. Germline trimming cut 5 bases from V and 6 bases from J; bases unmatched to any gene: 6. The CDR3 is 15 residues long. Germline loops: CDR1 MNHEY, CDR2 SVGEGT. This CDR3 is CASSMLAGGRNEQFF. The CDR3 bases are TGTGCCAGCAGTATGCTAGCGGGGGGTCGCAATGAGCAGTTCTTC.

This clonotype was recorded a few times. This rearrangement joins TRBV5-1 to TRBJ2-2; D not resolved. CDR1 SGHRS and CDR2 YFSETQ come from the germline V gene. This CDR3 has 15 amino acids. Deletions cut 3 bases from V and 4 bases from J, with 13 bases between. For the CDR3, the DNA is TGCGCCAGCAGCTCCTCAGCCGAAGTCACCGGGGAGCTGTTTTTT. This translates into CASSSSAEVTGELFF.

The table lists this clonotype with a few counts. The CDR3 loop is CATSTGLAGGPSSYNEQFF. The CDR3 DNA is TGTGCCACCAGCACCGGACTAGCGGGAGGGCCTAGCTCCTACAATGAGCAGTTCTTC. This chain uses TRBV15 with TRBJ2-1, with 15 bases fitting TRBD2. From germline, CDR1 is LNHNV and CDR2 YYDKDF (reference sequence). The CDR3 has 19 amino acids. Losses at the gene ends were 4 bases for V and 0 bases for J; bases not matched to a gene: 7.

This clonotype was observed a handful of times. This chain uses TRBV20-1 with TRBJ1-2, with D unresolved. The CDR3 length is 12 residues. V lost 6 bases to trimming and J lost 4 bases, with 12 bases between them. Per germline, CDR1 DFQATT and CDR2 SNEGSKA (reference sequence). The CDR3 spells CSATVGSYGYTF. The CDR3 DNA sequence: TGCAGTGCCACTGTTGGGAGCTATGGCTACACCTTC.

The CDR3 reads CASILAGSNSYEQYF. The CDR3 DNA follows: TGTGCCAGCATCCTAGCGGGGTCCAACTCCTACGAGCAGTACTTC. V is TRBV7-9 and J is TRBJ2-7, with 9 bases that match TRBD2. The CDR3 has 15 amino acids. Unmatched junction bases numbered 7, after V lost 7 bases and J lost 0 bases. From germline, CDR1 is SEHNR and CDR2 FQNEAQ (reference sequence). The full variable domain, its missing parts supplied by reference TRBV7-9 and TRBJ2-7, is DTGVSQNPRHKITKRGQNVTFRCDPISEHNRLYWYRQTLGQGPEFLTYFQNEAQLEKSRLLSDRFSAERPKGSFSTLEIQRTEQGDSAMYLCASILAGSNSYEQYFGPGTRLTVT.

In this sample, this clonotype turned up a few times. The rearrangement uses TRBV7-2 and TRBJ2-1; 8 bases fit TRBD2. The CDR3 runs to 17 residues. After removal of 2 bases from V and 7 bases from J, the junction contained 13 bases not matched to a gene. CDR1 SGHTA and CDR2 FQGNSA come from the germline V gene. CDR3 in amino acids: CASSLNLLLAGGNEQFF. The CDR3 DNA is TGTGCCAGCAGCTTAAACCTCCTCCTAGCGGGCGGGAATGAGCAGTTCTTC. Combining the CDR3 with reference TRBV7-2 and TRBJ2-1 gives the whole variable domain GAGVSQSPSNKVTEKGKDVELRCDPISGHTALYWYRQSLGQGLEFLIYFQGNSAPDKSGLPSDRFSAERTGGSVSTLTIQRTQQEDSAVYLCASSLNLLLAGGNEQFFGPGTRLTVL.

As to this clonotype: A read error may account for a junction end that differs from germline. The chain has TRBV7-2 and TRBJ2-3; D is uncertain. CDR3 size: 13 residues. CDR1 and CDR2 from the germline V gene are SGHTA and FQGNSA. The CDR3 sequence: CASSSPLSDTQYF. DNA of the CDR3: TGTGCCAGCAGCTCGCCTCTATCAGACACGCAGTATTTT.

V usage is TRBV7-9 and J usage is TRBJ2-1, with 9 bases that match TRBD2. The germline V gene encodes CDR1 SEHNR and CDR2 FQNEAQ (reference sequence). V gave up 2 bases and J gave up 8 bases; unmatched junction bases: 7. This CDR3 comprises 15 residues. The CDR3 spells CASSLRVAGADEQFF. For the CDR3, the DNA is TGTGCCAGCAGCTTAAGGGTAGCGGGAGCCGATGAGCAGTTCTTC. The whole variable domain, filled in from reference TRBV7-9 and TRBJ2-1, reads DTGVSQNPRHKITKRGQNVTFRCDPISEHNRLYWYRQTLGQGPEFLTYFQNEAQLEKSRLLSDRFSAERPKGSFSTLEIQRTEQGDSAMYLCASSLRVAGADEQFFGPGTRLTVL.

The table lists this clonotype with a few counts. V and J are TRBV5-5 and TRBJ2-7; D gene unclear. V was shortened by 7 bases and J by 2 bases, with 16 bases between the two germline ends. The CDR3 totals 14 residues. The germline CDR1 and CDR2 sequences are SGHKS and YYEKEE (reference sequence). DNA of the CDR3: TGTGCCAGCGAGCTCCTGAAGGTCCCCTACGAGCAGTACTTC. The encoded protein is CASELLKVPYEQYF.

The rearrangement uses TRBV19 and TRBJ2-2, with TRBD1 matching over 7 bases. Trimming cost V 4 bases and J 5 bases; bases outside gene matches: 10. The CDR3 extends over 16 amino acids. CDR1 LNHDA and CDR2 SQIVND come from the germline V gene (reference sequence). The CDR3 nucleotides read TGTGCCAGTAGTACCCGACAGGGAGTGAGTACCGGGGAGCTGTTTTTT. This sequence encodes CASSTRQGVSTGELFF.

The genes are TRBV20-1 and TRBJ2-2, with 10 bases fitting TRBD1. With 0 bases clipped from V and 7 bases from J, the junction kept 11 bases outside the gene matches. The CDR3 is 17 amino acids. The germline CDR1 and CDR2 sequences are DFQATT and SNEGSKA (reference sequence). This chain's CDR3 is CSARDPLGDRGVGELFF. In DNA, the CDR3 is TGCAGTGCTAGAGATCCGTTGGGGGACAGGGGTGTCGGGGAGCTGTTTTTT.

This clonotype appeared a few times. The chain combines TRBV7-9 with TRBJ2-1; D is perhaps TRBD2 (5 bases). CDR1 is SEHNR and CDR2 is FQNEAQ in the germline V gene (reference sequence). The CDR3 totals 16 residues. Trimming removed 3 bases from V and 5 bases from J, with 17 bases in between. The DNA for the CDR3 is TGTGCCAGCAGCTTTCTTGGGAGACTTGGAAACAATGAGCAGTTCTTC. Its translation is CASSFLGRLGNNEQFF. The variable domain in full, with the rest retrieved from reference TRBV7-9 and TRBJ2-1, is DTGVSQNPRHKITKRGQNVTFRCDPISEHNRLYWYRQTLGQGPEFLTYFQNEAQLEKSRLLSDRFSAERPKGSFSTLEIQRTEQGDSAMYLCASSFLGRLGNNEQFFGPGTRLTVL.

This clonotype came up a few times. The gene calls are TRBV24-1 and TRBJ2-7; weak D call: TRBD2 (6 bases). This CDR3 comprises 14 residues. Trimming stripped 3 bases from V and 3 bases from J, with 11 bases between. Germline lookup yields CDR1 KGHDR and CDR2 SFDVKD. DNA for the CDR3: TGTGCCACCAGTGATCCGGGAGCCAGCTACGAGCAGTACTTC. It translates to CATSDPGASYEQYF.

The J gene is TRBJ2-2, the V gene TRBV6-1, with TRBD2 identical over 8 bases. With V trimmed by 5 bases and J by 1 base, 6 bases remained unmatched. The CDR3 consists of 16 residues. Germline CDR1 reads MNHNS; CDR2 reads SASEGT. CDR3 sequence (DNA): TGTGCCAGCAGTCCTAGACTAGCGCGGAACACCGGGGAGCTGTTTTTT. Translated, it gives CASSPRLARNTGELFF.

The V call is TRBV6-1, the J call TRBJ2-1, with TRBD2 identical over 9 bases. Trimming took 5 bases from V and 3 from J; bases not matched to a gene: 8. The CDR3 contains 16 residues. The germline V gene encodes CDR1 MNHNS and CDR2 SASEGT. The CDR3 sequence: CASSPAGLASYNEQFF. The CDR3 DNA follows: TGTGCCAGCAGTCCCGCGGGACTAGCAAGCTACAATGAGCAGTTCTTC.

This rearrangement joins TRBV25-1 to TRBJ2-3, with D maybe TRBD2 (5 bases). This CDR3 region has 15 residues. CDR1 and CDR2 (germline): MGHDK, SYGVNS. The germline V and J ends were trimmed by 2 bases and 4 bases, with 13 bases remaining between them. Here the CDR3 reads CASSEEFGVSDTQYF. CDR3 DNA sequence: TGTGCCAGCAGTGAAGAATTCGGGGTTTCAGATACGCAGTATTTT.

The table lists this clonotype with a few counts. This chain links TRBV6-2 or TRBV6-3 with TRBJ2-1; D call uncertain. The V gene lost 8 bases and the J gene lost 9 bases, with 8 bases spanning the gap. CDR1 and CDR2 from the germline V gene are MNHEY and SVGEGT. This CDR3 has 10 residues. The DNA of the CDR3 is TGTGCCAGCGGGGTCGGTGAGCAGTTCTTC. Translation: CASGVGEQFF.

In this sample, this clonotype turned up a few times. This rearrangement joins TRBV6-5 to TRBJ2-1; D tentatively fits TRBD1 or TRBD2 (5 bases each). The germline V gene encodes CDR1 MNHEY and CDR2 SVGAGI. The CDR3 sequence is 17 residues long. Trimming pared 0 bases from V and 6 bases from J, leaving 18 bases between. This chain's CDR3 is CASSYSNLRGAFNEQFF. CDR3 bases: TGTGCCAGCAGTTACTCGAATCTAAGAGGGGCGTTCAATGAGCAGTTCTTC.